Listed below are T cell receptor beta chains from one sample, sequenced in a study of shared clonotypes between healthy human individuals. Here immunoSEQ multiplex PCR was the method, and the copy in TCRdb shows in-frame clones only, minus some. The sample consists of 300,000 or so clones, approximately 79% of them appearing once. Sequencing input: memory CD4+ T cells sorted from blood. The receptors were sampled from a man aged 25 to 40 in good health. Each CDR3 is given with its conserved first and last residue. Each record gives: V gene, CDR3 length, J gene, CDR3 protein.

TRBV5-4	15	TRBJ2-3	CASSFAGLATDTQYF
TRBV5-4	14	TRBJ2-7	CASSTQLVAYEQYF
TRBV18	15	TRBJ2-4	CASSPDRVAKNIQYF
TRBV10-2	15	TRBJ2-2	CASSGSGSGTGELFF
TRBV18	14	TRBJ2-7	CASSPDRDDYEQYF
TRBV11-2	14	TRBJ2-2	CASSIAGGTGELFF
TRBV14	16	TRBJ2-3	CASSRGLALSGGTQYF
TRBV10-3	16	TRBJ2-3	CAIRSGEGQGTDTQYF
TRBV15	15	TRBJ2-7	CATSRDPQGINEQYF
TRBV29-1	11	TRBJ2-5	CSVGGGETQYF
TRBV5-6	14	TRBJ2-1	CASSRVGVGGEQFF
TRBV5-4	17	TRBJ2-3	CASSSVAGGRGTDTQYF
TRBV5-1	15	TRBJ1-2	CASSLGGGRIYGYTF
TRBV6-6	13	TRBJ2-1	CASLAGGGNEQFF
TRBV9	15	TRBJ2-2	CASSVLAGDTGELFF
TRBV5-6	15	TRBJ2-2	CASSYRDPQTGELFF
TRBV25-1	14	TRBJ2-1	CASSEDSYYNEQFF
TRBV5-4	13	TRBJ1-2	CASSLPTEGGYTF
TRBV19	17	TRBJ2-1	CASSRTGTGSSYNEQFF
TRBV11-3	13	TRBJ2-5	CASSQGDQETQYF
TRBV11-1	17	TRBJ2-3	CASSSLGLGEIGDTQYF
TRBV7-9	17	TRBJ2-3	CASSLVLSRGGTDTQYF
TRBV30	18	TRBJ2-7	CAWSRSVRAQRSPYEQYF
TRBV28	14	TRBJ2-7	CASSQTGEVVEQYF
TRBV9	16	TRBJ2-5	CASSAGTSGSGGTQYF
TRBV5-1	16	TRBJ2-7	CASSLGQAQTFYEQYF
TRBV27	16	TRBJ2-2	CASRILAGGYTGELFF
TRBV19	15	TRBJ2-7	CASSIRPGDSYEQYF
TRBV7-9	16	TRBJ2-1	CASSEISGTGFGEQFF
TRBV19	15	TRBJ1-5	CASSNRQGVAQPQHF
TRBV7-2	16	TRBJ2-3	CASSPTSGRVTDTQYF
TRBV28	15	TRBJ2-7	CASSPLMPGTYEQYF
TRBV2	19	TRBJ1-3	CASNTAWGQAKTSGNTIYF
TRBV20-1	9	TRBJ2-5	CRPVLTQYF
TRBV5-1	15	TRBJ2-1	CASSAGQGYYNEQFF